This TCR beta chain came from a study of long-term antiretroviral therapy in people with HIV. General study points: Someone took the blood between about 2003 and 2018, maybe while older ART regimens were in use.

The assay used was immunoSEQ (version v3.0), run at survey level. The method was immunoSEQ multiplex PCR; TCRdb's version includes in-frame clones alone and lacks a portion of them. The data hold under 45,000 clones, with approximately 95% observed a single time. This clone turned up a few times. Its antigen is not identified. Germline CDR1 reads LGHNA; CDR2 reads YNFKEQ. This CDR3 has 16 residues. J lost 3 bases, V lost 4 bases, and 7 bases had no gene match. This clonotype was obtained from a woman in her forties or fifties with HIV. V is TRBV4-2 and J is TRBJ2-5, with 11 bases that match TRBD2. The input for sequencing was unsorted PBMCs, taken around 5.3 years after starting antiretroviral therapy. The CDR3 DNA sequence: TGTGCCAGCAGCCCCGAGACTAGCGGGGTCAAAGAGACCCAGTACTTC. It yields the protein CASSPETSGVKETQYF.